The 13 T cell receptor beta chains below were found in one sample sequenced in a study of cytomegalovirus exposure and HLA in healthy donors. TCRdb keeps only in-frame clones here, not all; method: immunoSEQ multiplex PCR. This sample yields 250,000 to 400,000 clones, of which 88% are seen a single time; around 0.96% belongs to the top ten. Sequences were obtained from PBMCs. All receptors come from a man aged 25 to 40 in good health and CMV-seronegative.

The J gene is TRBJ2-7, the V gene TRBV5-1; 7 nucleotides match TRBD1. V dropped 4 bases and J dropped 2; count of bases not matched to a gene: 6. CDR1 and CDR2 from the germline V gene are SGHRS and YFSETQ. CDR3 length: 14 residues. The CDR3, as DNA: TGCGCCAGCAGCCGCGAGACAGGGACCTACGAGCAGTACTTC. It yields the protein CASSRETGTYEQYF.

This chain uses TRBV13 with TRBJ2-1; D may be TRBD2 (6 bases). This CDR3 region has 14 residues. Between the trimmed V and J ends, which lost 1 base and 6 bases, there was a span of 10 bases. The germline gives CDR1 PRHDT, CDR2 FYEKMQ (reference sequence). The CDR3 coding sequence is TGTGCCAGCAGCTTAGAAAGGAGGGTCAATGAGCAGTTCTTC. Protein: CASSLERRVNEQFF.

This clone has more than one count but fewer than ten. The V gene is TRBV9, the J gene TRBJ1-2; possible D gene TRBD1, 5 bases. Germline V CDR1 and CDR2: SGDLS, YYNGEE. The CDR3 totals 14 residues. The germline V and J ends were trimmed by 4 bases and 0 bases, with 10 bases remaining between them. CDR3 residues: CASSPRTTNYGYTF. The CDR3 nucleotides read TGTGCCAGCAGCCCACGGACAACTAACTATGGCTACACCTTC.

CDR3 DNA: TGTGCCAGTAGTCCTGGGGACAGGTTCAACGAGCAGTACTTC. This encodes CASSPGDRFNEQYF. V gene TRBV19 combines with J gene TRBJ2-7, with 8 bases fitting TRBD1. After removal of 5 bases from V and 5 bases from J, the junction contained 8 bases not matched to a gene. This CDR3 contains 14 residues. Germline values: CDR1 LNHDA, CDR2 SQIVND (reference sequence). Full variable domain (missing parts from reference TRBV19 and TRBJ2-7): DGGITQSPKYLFRKEGQNVTLSCEQNLNHDAMYWYRQDPGQGLRLIYYSQIVNDFQKGDIAEGYSVSREKKESFPLTVTSAQKNPTAFYLCASSPGDRFNEQYFGPGTRLTVT.

This chain connects TRBV15 to TRBJ2-1, with a possible D match to TRBD1 (6 bases). V was clipped by 4 bases and J by 9 bases, with 13 bases between them. This CDR3 has 13 amino acids. Germline CDR1 LNHNV, CDR2 YYDKDF (reference sequence). The CDR3: CATSKKQGREQFF. The CDR3 DNA follows: TGTGCCACCAGCAAAAAACAGGGTCGTGAGCAGTTCTTC.

V gene TRBV27 combines with J gene TRBJ2-2; 10 bases align to TRBD1. J lost 1 base, V lost 1 base, and 0 bases had no gene match. The CDR3 runs to 16 residues. Germline assignment: CDR1 MNHEY and CDR2 SMNVEV (reference sequence). CDR3: CASSLWDRGNTGELFF. DNA of the CDR3: TGTGCCAGCAGTTTATGGGACAGGGGGAACACCGGGGAGCTGTTTTTT.

The chain recombines TRBV5-1 with TRBJ1-1; D remains unclear. Germline CDR1 reads SGHRS; CDR2 reads YFSETQ. V was shortened by 1 base and J by 1 base, with 8 bases between the two germline ends. The CDR3 loop spans 14 amino acids. CDR3 sequence (DNA): TGCGCCAGCAGCTTGTACACCCAGAACACTGAAGCTTTCTTT. Translated: CASSLYTQNTEAFF.

The chain combines TRBV4-2 with TRBJ1-1; 7 positions agree with TRBD1. The CDR3 contains 15 residues. Trimming at V came to 3 bases and at J to 1 base, leaving 5 bases not matched to a gene. Germline V gene lookup returns CDR1 LGHNA and CDR2 YNFKEQ. The CDR3 here is CASSHDRTGNTEAFF. Here the CDR3 DNA reads TGTGCCAGCAGCCATGATAGGACAGGGAACACTGAAGCTTTCTTT.

V usage is TRBV7-9 and J usage is TRBJ2-3; D is undetermined. V lost 3 bases and J 6 bases, leaving 10 bases between the germline ends. This CDR3 comprises 13 residues. Per the germline V gene, CDR1 is SEHNR and CDR2 is FQNEAQ (reference sequence). Here the CDR3 DNA reads TGTGCCAGCAGCTTGCCCAACGCGGATACGCAGTATTTT. Translated, it gives CASSLPNADTQYF.

This rearrangement joins TRBV7-9 to TRBJ2-7; a weak D match, TRBD1 (6 bases). CDR1 SEHNR and CDR2 FQNEAQ come from the germline V gene (reference sequence). This CDR3 contains 16 residues. Trimming shortened V by 0 bases and J by 5 bases, and 17 bases separated the two germline ends. CDR3 in DNA: TGTGCCAGCAGCTTAGCCGCAGGGGCCTCCCGGGACGAGCAGTACTTC. Its protein is CASSLAAGASRDEQYF.

This sequence joins TRBV6-6 and TRBJ2-6; D gene unclear. V was trimmed by 4 bases and J by 0 bases, leaving 4 bases between them. The germline V gene has CDR1 MNHNY and CDR2 SVGAGI (reference sequence). The CDR3 spans 14 residues. The CDR3 region has the DNA TGTGCCAGCAGTTCCGTCTCTGGGGCCAACGTCCTGACTTTC. This translates into CASSSVSGANVLTF.

This rearrangement joins TRBV5-6 to TRBJ1-2; TRBD1 matches at 10 bases. Losses at the gene ends were 7 bases for V and 5 bases for J; bases not matched to a gene: 8. The V gene's germline CDR1 is SGHDT and CDR2 YYEEEE. This CDR3 has 14 amino acids. As DNA, the CDR3 is TGTGCCAGCGACGTGACAGGGGGCGCGTATGGCTACACCTTC. This sequence encodes CASDVTGGAYGYTF.

The chain joins TRBV5-8 to TRBJ1-2; D unresolved. Germline loops: CDR1 SGHTS, CDR2 YDEGEE. The CDR3 runs 14 residues. V was cut by 1 base and J by 8 bases, with 15 bases left in between. DNA for the CDR3: TGTGCCAGCAGCTTGTACGAGGGTGGCTGGGGCTACACCTTC. This translates into CASSLYEGGWGYTF.